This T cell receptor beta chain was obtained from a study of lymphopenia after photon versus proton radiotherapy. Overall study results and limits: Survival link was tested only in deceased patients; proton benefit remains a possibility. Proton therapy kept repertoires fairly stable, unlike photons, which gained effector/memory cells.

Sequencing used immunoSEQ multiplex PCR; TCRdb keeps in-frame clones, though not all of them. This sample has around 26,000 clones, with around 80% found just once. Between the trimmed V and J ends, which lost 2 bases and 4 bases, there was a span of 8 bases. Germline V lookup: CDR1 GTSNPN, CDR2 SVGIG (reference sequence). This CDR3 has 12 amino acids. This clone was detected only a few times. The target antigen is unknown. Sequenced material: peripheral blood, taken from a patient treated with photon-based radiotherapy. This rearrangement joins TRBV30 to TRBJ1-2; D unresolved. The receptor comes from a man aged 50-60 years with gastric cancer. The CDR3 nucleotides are TGTGCCTGGAGTTATGGAGGCTATGGCTACACCTTC. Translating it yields CAWSYGGYGYTF.